This T cell receptor beta chain is drawn from a study of blood T cell repertoires in COVID-19. Study details: Acute and convalescent COVID-19 specimens originated in the United States, Italy and Spain. From T cells, B-cell-depleted T cells, or PBMCs came the material, which was cDNA or gDNA.

As processed by the authors: Estimation of nucleated cell counts was performed using reference gene primer amplification. Produced via immunoSEQ multiplex PCR; TCRdb's table is partial and in-frame only. V and J calls and clone size are given by that table; D and trimming were obtained from the DNA. The sample has fewer than 250,000 clones, about 85% seen once. J lost 2 bases, V lost 3 bases, and 2 bases had no gene match. The CDR3 has 13 residues. Per the germline V gene, CDR1 is SGHRS and CDR2 is YFSETQ. V usage is TRBV5-1 and J usage is TRBJ2-7; 7 bases map to TRBD1. The sample comprised peripheral blood. The clonotype comes from a man younger than 45 with acute or convalescent COVID-19. CDR3 amino acids: CASSWGQPYEQYF. As DNA, the CDR3 is TGCGCCAGCAGCTGGGGACAGCCCTACGAGCAGTACTTC.